Here is one T cell receptor beta chain with its context. Germline values: CDR1 KGHSH, CDR2 LQKENI. V was shortened by 1 base and J by 4 bases, with 10 bases between the two germline ends. This CDR3 has 15 residues. TCRdb's table, derived via immunoSEQ multiplex PCR, lists solely in-frame clones and lacks some. The repertoire holds roughly 180,000 clones, with less than 95% as singletons. These data belong to a study of blood T cell repertoires in COVID-19. The sample consisted of peripheral blood. The sequence was obtained from a man aged 25-45 years with COVID-19, enrolled during active disease. The chain is built from TRBV18 and TRBJ1-4; a weak D match, TRBD1 (5 bases). The CDR3 spells CASSPLRASNEKLFF. The CDR3 nucleotides are TGTGCCAGCTCACCACTCAGGGCAAGTAATGAAAAACTGTTTTTT.